Given below is one T cell receptor (beta chain) in context. These data originate in a study of blood T cell repertoires in COVID-19. V lost 7 bases and J lost 8, with 26 bases in between. The CDR3 sequence is 16 residues long. Germline CDR1 MNHNY, CDR2 SVGAGI (reference sequence). Sequencing used immunoSEQ multiplex PCR; TCRdb keeps in-frame clones, though not all of them. This sample has under 200,000 clones, with around 83% found just once. The sample was peripheral blood. This TCR was sampled from a woman aged 55-69 years with COVID-19, enrolled during active disease. This sequence joins TRBV6-6 and TRBJ1-2, with D perhaps TRBD1 (5 bases). This CDR3 reads CASTPYGAQGLRGYTF. CDR3 bases: TGTGCCAGCACCCCCTACGGGGCGCAGGGACTCAGGGGCTACACCTTC.